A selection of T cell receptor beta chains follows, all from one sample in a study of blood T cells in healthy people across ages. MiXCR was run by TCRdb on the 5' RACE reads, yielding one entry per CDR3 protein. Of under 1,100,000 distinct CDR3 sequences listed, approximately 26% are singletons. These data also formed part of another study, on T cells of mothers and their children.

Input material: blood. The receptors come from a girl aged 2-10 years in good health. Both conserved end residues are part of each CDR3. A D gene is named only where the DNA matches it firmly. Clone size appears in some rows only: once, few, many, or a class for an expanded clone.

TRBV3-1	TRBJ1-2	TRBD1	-	CASRQTPGQGPYGYTF	TGTGCCAGCAGACAAACCCCGGGACAGGGGCCTTATGGCTACACCTTC
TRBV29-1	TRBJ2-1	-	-	CSVETREGYNEQFF	TGCAGCGTTGAAACGAGGGAAGGGTACAATGAGCAGTTCTTC
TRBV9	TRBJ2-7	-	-	CASSPNGGTQYEQYF	TGTGCCAGCAGCCCAAACGGAGGAACGCAGTACGAGCAGTACTTC
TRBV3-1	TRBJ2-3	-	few	CASSQDRSDTQYF	TGTGCCAGCAGCCAAGATCGGTCAGATACGCAGTATTTT
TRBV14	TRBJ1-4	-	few	CASSQVSLGEKLFF	TGTGCCAGCAGCCAAGTGTCACTCGGTGAAAAACTGTTTTTT
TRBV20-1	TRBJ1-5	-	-	CSAKGTLNQPQHF	TGCAGTGCTAAGGGGACGCTCAATCAGCCCCAGCATTTT
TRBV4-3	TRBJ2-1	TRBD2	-	CASSQGASGGSVINEQFF	TGCGCCAGCAGCCAAGGTGCTAGCGGGGGTAGTGTTATAAATGAGCAGTTCTTC
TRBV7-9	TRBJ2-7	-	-	CASSHRLQEDLSYEQYF	TGTGCCAGCAGCCACAGATTACAGGAAGACTTGTCCTACGAGCAGTACTTC
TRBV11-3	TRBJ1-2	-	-	CASSSPRMDYGYTF	TGTGCCAGCAGCTCACCCAGGATGGACTATGGCTACACCTTC
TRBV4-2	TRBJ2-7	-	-	CASSQGFPPGEQYF	TGTGCCAGCAGCCAAGGATTTCCCCCCGGCGAGCAGTACTTC
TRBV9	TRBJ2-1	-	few	CTSSVADPDEQFF	TGTACCAGCAGCGTAGCCGACCCGGATGAGCAGTTCTTC
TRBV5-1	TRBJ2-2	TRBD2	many	CASSDGLAASGTGELFF	TGCGCCAGCAGCGACGGACTAGCGGCTTCGGGCACCGGGGAGCTGTTTTTT
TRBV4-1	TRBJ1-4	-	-	CASSQPLKALSSGSGRGKLFF	TGCGCCAGCAGCCAACCCCTTAAGGCCTTATCTTCAGGGTCGGGCAGGGGAAAACTGTTTTTT
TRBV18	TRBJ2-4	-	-	CASSPGASRGNIQYF	TGTGCCAGCTCACCGGGGGCTTCTCGGGGAAACATTCAGTACTTC
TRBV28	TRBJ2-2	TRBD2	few	CASSAGLAGTGELFF	TGTGCCAGCAGTGCCGGACTAGCGGGAACCGGGGAGCTGTTTTTT
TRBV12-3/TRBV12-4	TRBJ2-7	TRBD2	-	CASGLVAGAGEQYF	TGTGCCAGCGGACTAGTTGCCGGGGCCGGCGAGCAGTACTTC
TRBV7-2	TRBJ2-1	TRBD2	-	CASSLIFASGNEQFF	TGTGCCAGCAGCTTAATATTTGCTAGCGGCAATGAGCAGTTCTTC
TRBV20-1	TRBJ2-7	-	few	CSAPDVGKDGEQYF	TGCAGTGCTCCCGACGTGGGGAAAGACGGCGAGCAGTACTTC
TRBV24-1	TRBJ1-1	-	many	CATSDERGFAAFF	TGTGCCACCAGTGATGAGAGGGGGTTTGCAGCTTTCTTT
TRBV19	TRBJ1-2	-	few	CASRDWENYGYTF	TGTGCCAGTAGGGATTGGGAGAACTATGGCTACACCTTC
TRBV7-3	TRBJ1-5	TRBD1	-	CASSLDRAFYQPQHF	TGTGCCAGCAGCCTCGACAGGGCTTTTTATCAGCCCCAGCATTTT
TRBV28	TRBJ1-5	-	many	CASSVLGSNQPQHF	TGTGCCAGCAGTGTGCTCGGTAGCAATCAGCCCCAGCATTTT
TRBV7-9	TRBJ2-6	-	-	CASSFVERFDSGANVLAF	TGTGCCAGCAGCTTCGTGGAAAGGTTTGACTCTGGGGCCAACGTCCTGGCTTTC
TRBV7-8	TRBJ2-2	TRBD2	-	CASAPSGPGELFF	TGTGCCAGCGCCCCTAGCGGGCCCGGGGAGCTGTTTTTT
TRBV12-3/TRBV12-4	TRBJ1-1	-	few	CASSLAGAVGTEAFF	TGTGCCAGCAGTTTGGCAGGGGCCGTGGGGACTGAAGCTTTCTTT
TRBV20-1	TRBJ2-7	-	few	CSANRIFSSYEQYF	TGCAGTGCGAACCGGATCTTTAGCTCCTACGAGCAGTACTTC
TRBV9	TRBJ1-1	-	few	CASSPYGTVNTEAFF	TGTGCCAGCAGCCCCTATGGTACGGTGAACACTGAAGCTTTCTTT
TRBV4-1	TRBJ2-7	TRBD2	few	CASSQDLAAGGFYEQYF	TGCGCCAGCAGCCAAGACCTGGCAGCGGGAGGTTTCTACGAGCAGTACTTC
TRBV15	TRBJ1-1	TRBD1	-	CATSRYRDRVNTEAFF	TGTGCCACCAGCAGGTACCGGGACAGGGTGAACACTGAAGCTTTCTTT
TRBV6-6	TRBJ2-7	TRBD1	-	CASIDRQGAGEQYF	TGTGCCAGCATCGACCGACAGGGGGCGGGCGAGCAGTACTTC
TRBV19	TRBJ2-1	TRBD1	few	CASSMGPAGGDVRQFF	TGTGCCAGTAGTATGGGCCCAGCAGGGGGCGATGTACGGCAGTTCTTC
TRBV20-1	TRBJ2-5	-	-	CSAPRAAGIQETQYF	TGCAGTGCTCCCCGCGCGGCGGGTATACAAGAGACCCAGTACTTC
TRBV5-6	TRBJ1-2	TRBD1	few	CASSKQGAYGYTF	TGTGCCAGCAGCAAACAGGGGGCCTATGGCTACACCTTC
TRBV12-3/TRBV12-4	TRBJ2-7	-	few	CASSLTADYEQYF	TGTGCCAGCAGTTTAACGGCAGACTACGAGCAGTACTTC
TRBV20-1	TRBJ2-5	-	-	CSAFSPWEAETQYF	TGCAGTGCTTTTTCCCCCTGGGAGGCAGAGACCCAGTACTTC
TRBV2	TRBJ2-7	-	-	CASSETKLSYEQYF	TGTGCCAGCAGTGAAACGAAGCTCTCCTACGAGCAGTACTTC
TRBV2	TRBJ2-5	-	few	CASIGQGETQYF	TGTGCCAGCATTGGCCAGGGGGAGACCCAGTACTTC
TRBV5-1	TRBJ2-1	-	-	CASKGVSRERSYNEQFF	TGCGCCAGCAAGGGGGTATCAAGAGAACGTTCCTACAATGAGCAGTTCTTC
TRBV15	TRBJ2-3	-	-	CATSRDAEGKRGTQYF	TGTGCCACCAGCAGAGATGCTGAGGGTAAGAGGGGTACGCAGTATTTT
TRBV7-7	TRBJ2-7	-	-	CASSLEGSPPKSEQYF	TGTGCTAGCAGCTTAGAAGGCTCTCCCCCGAAGTCCGAGCAGTACTTC
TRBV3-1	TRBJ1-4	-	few	CASSQDWAGEKLFF	TGTGCCAGCAGCCAAGATTGGGCGGGTGAAAAACTGTTTTTT
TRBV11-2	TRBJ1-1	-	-	CASSPWRNTEAFF	TGTGCCAGCAGCCCCTGGCGGAACACTGAAGCTTTCTTT